What follows describes a single T cell receptor beta chain. Antigen specificity is unknown. This entry is derived from a study of vaccination effects on CD4 cells after COVID-19. Whole-study results and caveats: Marked clonal contraction was seen late after vaccination (in both infection- and vaccine-induced clones).

Before sequencing, viral peptide pools were used by the ViraFEST assay to expand antigen-specific CD4+ T cells. After roughly ten days in culture, the CD4+ T cells were isolated. This individual tested PCR-positive for SARS-CoV-2 infection between March and December 2020. The authors exchanged half the medium for IL-2 medium on days 3 and 7. TCRdb's table, derived via immunoSEQ multiplex PCR, lists solely in-frame clones and lacks some. The table includes 35,000 to 55,000 clones, roughly 70% detected once. Germline loops: CDR1 SGHTA, CDR2 FQGNSA. This CDR3 spans 13 amino acids. The V end lost 3 bases, the J end lost 0 bases, and 6 bases lay between the germline ends.

This receptor was obtained from a human donor who had a prior SARS-CoV-2 infection. J is TRBJ2-7 and V is TRBV7-2; D not certain. Sample: CD4+ T cells from PBMCs cultured with a peptide pool, taken before COVID-19 vaccination. CDR3 sequence: CASSFDSSYEQYF. The DNA for the CDR3 is TGTGCCAGCAGCTTCGACTCCTCCTACGAGCAGTACTTC.